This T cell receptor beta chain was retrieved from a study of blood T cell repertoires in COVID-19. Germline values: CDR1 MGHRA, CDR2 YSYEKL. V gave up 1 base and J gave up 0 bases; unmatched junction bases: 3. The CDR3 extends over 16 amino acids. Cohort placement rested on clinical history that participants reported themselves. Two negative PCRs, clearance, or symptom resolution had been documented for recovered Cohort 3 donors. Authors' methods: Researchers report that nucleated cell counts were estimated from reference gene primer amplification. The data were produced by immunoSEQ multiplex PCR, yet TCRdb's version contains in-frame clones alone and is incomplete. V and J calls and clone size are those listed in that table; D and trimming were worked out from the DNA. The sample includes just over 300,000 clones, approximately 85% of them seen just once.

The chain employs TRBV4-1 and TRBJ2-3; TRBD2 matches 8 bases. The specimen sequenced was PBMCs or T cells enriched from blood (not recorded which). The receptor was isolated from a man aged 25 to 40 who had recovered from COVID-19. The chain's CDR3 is CASSQGLATSTDTQYF. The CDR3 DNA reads TGCGCCAGCAGCCAAGGACTAGCGACTAGCACAGATACGCAGTATTTT.